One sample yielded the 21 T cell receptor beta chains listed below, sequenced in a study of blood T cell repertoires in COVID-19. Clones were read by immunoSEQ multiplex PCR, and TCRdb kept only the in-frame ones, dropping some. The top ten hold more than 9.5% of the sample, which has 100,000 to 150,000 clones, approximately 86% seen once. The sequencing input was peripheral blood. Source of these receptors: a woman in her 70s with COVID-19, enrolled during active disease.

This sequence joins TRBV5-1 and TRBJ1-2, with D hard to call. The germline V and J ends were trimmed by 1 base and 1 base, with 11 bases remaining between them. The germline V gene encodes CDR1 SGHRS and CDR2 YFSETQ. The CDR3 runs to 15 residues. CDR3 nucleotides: TGCGCCAGCAGCTTGTCGACCCAGGTTAACTATGGCTACACCTTC. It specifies CASSLSTQVNYGYTF.

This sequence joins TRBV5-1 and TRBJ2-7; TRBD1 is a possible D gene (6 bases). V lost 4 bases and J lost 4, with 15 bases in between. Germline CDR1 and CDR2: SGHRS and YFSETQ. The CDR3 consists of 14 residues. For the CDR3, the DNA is TGCGCCAGCAGCCGTGGGACACCCTCATACGAGCAGTACTTC. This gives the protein CASSRGTPSYEQYF.

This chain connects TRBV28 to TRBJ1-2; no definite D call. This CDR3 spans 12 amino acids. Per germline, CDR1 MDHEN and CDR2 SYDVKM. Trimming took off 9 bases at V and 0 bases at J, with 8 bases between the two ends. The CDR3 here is CASKSTNYGYTF. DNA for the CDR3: TGTGCCAGTAAATCTACTAACTATGGCTACACCTTC.

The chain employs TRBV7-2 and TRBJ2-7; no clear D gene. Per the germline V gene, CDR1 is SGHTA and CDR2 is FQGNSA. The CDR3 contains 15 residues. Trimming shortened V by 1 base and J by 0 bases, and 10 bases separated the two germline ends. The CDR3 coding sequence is TGTGCCAGCAGCTTAGAAGTGCAGCGCTCCTACGAGCAGTACTTC. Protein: CASSLEVQRSYEQYF.

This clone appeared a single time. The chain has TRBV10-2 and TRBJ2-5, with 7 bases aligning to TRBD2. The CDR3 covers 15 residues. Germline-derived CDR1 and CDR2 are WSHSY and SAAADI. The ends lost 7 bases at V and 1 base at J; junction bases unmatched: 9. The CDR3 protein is CASKSGLAVQETQYF. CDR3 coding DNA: TGCGCCAGCAAAAGTGGCCTAGCGGTCCAAGAGACCCAGTACTTC.

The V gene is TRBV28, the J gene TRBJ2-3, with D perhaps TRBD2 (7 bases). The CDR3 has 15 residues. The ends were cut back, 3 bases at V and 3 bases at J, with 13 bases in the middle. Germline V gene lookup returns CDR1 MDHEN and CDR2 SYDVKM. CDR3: CASSFIGGETDTQYF. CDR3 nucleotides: TGTGCCAGCAGTTTTATAGGGGGGGAGACAGATACGCAGTATTTT.

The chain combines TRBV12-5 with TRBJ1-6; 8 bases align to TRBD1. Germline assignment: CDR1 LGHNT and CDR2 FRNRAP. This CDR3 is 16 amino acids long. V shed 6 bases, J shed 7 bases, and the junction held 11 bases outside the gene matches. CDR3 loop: CASGPAGAGGNSPLHF. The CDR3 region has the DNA TGTGCTAGTGGCCCAGCCGGGGCAGGGGGCAATTCACCCCTCCACTTT.

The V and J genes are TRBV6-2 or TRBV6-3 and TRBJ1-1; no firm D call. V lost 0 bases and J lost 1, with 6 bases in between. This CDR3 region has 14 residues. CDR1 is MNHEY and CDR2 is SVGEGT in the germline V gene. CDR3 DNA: TGTGCCAGCAGTTACTCGGGCCGGAACACTGAAGCTTTCTTT. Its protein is CASSYSGRNTEAFF.

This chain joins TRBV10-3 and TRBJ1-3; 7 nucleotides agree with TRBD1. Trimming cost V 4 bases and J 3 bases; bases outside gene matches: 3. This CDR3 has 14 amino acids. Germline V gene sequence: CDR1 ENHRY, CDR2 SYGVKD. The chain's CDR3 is CAISAAGGGNTIYF. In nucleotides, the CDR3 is TGTGCCATCAGTGCCGCAGGGGGTGGAAACACCATATATTTT.

For the CDR3, the DNA is TGCAGCGTCGACAGTGCAGATACGCAGTATTTT. It is translated as CSVDSADTQYF. This chain uses TRBV29-1 with TRBJ2-3; D might be TRBD1 (5 bases). Trimming shortened V by 6 bases and J by 4 bases, and 8 bases separated the two germline ends. The CDR3 sequence is 11 residues long. Germline V gene lookup returns CDR1 SQVTM and CDR2 ANQGSEA.

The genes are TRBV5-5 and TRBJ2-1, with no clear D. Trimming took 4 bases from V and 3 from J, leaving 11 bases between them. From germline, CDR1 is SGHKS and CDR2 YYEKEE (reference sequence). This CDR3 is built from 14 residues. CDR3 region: CASSPHADYNEQFF. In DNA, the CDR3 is TGTGCCAGCAGCCCGCATGCAGACTACAATGAGCAGTTCTTC.

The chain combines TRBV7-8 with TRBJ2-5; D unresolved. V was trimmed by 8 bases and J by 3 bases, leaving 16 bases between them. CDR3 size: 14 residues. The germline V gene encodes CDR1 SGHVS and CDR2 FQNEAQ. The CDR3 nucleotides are TGTGCCAGCTATACCCTTAGTATGGAAGAGACCCAGTACTTC. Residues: CASYTLSMEETQYF.

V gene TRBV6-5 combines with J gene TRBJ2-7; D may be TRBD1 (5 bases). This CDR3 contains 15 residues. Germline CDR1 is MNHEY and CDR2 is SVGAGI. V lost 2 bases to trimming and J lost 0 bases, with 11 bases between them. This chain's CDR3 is CASSYRQSSSYEQYF. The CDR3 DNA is TGTGCCAGCAGTTACCGACAGTCGAGCTCCTACGAGCAGTACTTC.

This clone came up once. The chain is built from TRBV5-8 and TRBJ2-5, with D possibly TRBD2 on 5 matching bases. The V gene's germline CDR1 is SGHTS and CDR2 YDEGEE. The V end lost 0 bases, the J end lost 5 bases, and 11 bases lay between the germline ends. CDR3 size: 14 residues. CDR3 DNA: TGTGCCAGCAGCTTGGGCGGGTTTTGGGAGACCCAGTACTTC. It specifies CASSLGGFWETQYF. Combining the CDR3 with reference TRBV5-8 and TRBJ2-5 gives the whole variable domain EAGVTQSPTHLIKTRGQQATLRCSPISGHTSVYWYQQALGLGLQFLLWYDEGEERNRGNFPPRFSGRQFPNYSSELNVNALELEDSALYLCASSLGGFWETQYFGPGTRLLVL.

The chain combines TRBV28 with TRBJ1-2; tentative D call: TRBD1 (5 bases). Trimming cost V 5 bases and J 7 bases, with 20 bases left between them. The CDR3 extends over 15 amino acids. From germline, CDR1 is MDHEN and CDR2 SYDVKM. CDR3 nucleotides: TGTGCCAGCAGTCTCCCCGTCGGGCAGGGAAGTGGCTACACCTTC. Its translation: CASSLPVGQGSGYTF.

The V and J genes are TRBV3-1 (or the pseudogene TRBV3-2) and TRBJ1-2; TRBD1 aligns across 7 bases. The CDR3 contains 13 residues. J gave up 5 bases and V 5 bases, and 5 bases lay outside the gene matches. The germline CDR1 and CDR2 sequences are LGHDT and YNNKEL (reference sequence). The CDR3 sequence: CASSDRDRYGYTF. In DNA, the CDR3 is TGTGCCAGCAGCGACCGGGACAGATATGGCTACACCTTC.

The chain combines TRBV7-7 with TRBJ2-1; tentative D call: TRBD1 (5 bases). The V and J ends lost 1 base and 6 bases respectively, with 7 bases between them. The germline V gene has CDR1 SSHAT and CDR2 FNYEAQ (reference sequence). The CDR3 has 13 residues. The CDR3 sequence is CASSLDRTNEQFF. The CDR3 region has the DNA TGTGCCAGCAGCTTAGACAGGACCAATGAGCAGTTCTTC.

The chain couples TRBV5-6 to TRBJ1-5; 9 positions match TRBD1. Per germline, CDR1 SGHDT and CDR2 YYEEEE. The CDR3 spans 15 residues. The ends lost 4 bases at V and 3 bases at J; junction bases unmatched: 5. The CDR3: CASSRDREDNQPQHF. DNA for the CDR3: TGTGCCAGCAGCAGGGACAGGGAGGACAATCAGCCCCAGCATTTT.

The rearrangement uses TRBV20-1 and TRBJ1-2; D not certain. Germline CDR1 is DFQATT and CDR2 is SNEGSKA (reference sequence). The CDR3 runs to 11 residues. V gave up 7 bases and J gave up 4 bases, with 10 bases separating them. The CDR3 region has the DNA TGCAGTGAGGAGACGGGCTATGGCTACACCTTC. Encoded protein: CSEETGYGYTF.

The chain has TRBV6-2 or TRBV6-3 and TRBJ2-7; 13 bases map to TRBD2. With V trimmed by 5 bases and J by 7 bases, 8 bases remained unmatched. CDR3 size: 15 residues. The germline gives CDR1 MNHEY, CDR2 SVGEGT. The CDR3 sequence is CASSRTSGGLGEQYF. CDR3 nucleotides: TGTGCCAGCAGTCGGACTAGCGGGGGTCTGGGGGAGCAGTACTTC.

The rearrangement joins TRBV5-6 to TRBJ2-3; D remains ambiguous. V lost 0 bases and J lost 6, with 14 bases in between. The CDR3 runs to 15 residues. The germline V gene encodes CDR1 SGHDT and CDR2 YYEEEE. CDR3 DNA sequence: TGTGCCAGCAGCTTGGCCTCTACCGGTGCGGATACGCAGTATTTT. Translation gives CASSLASTGADTQYF.